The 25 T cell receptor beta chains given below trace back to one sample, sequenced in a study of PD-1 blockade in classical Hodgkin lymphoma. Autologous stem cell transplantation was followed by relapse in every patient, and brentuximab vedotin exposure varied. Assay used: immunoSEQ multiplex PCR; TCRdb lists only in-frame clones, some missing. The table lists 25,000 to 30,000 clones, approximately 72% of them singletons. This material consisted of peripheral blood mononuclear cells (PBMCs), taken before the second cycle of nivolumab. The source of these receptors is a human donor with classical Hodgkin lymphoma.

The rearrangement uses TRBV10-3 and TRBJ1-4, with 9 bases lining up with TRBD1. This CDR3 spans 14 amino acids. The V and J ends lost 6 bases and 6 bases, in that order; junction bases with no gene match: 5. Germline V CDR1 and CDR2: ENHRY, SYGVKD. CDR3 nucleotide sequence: TGTGCCATCAGGGGGAGGACAGGGGATGAAAAACTGTTTTTT. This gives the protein CAIRGRTGDEKLFF.

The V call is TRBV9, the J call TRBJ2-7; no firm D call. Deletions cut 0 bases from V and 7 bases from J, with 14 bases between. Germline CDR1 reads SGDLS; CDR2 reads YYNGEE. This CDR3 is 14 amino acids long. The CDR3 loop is CASSVGGPSWEQYF. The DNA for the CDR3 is TGTGCCAGCAGCGTAGGGGGTCCCTCCTGGGAGCAGTACTTC.

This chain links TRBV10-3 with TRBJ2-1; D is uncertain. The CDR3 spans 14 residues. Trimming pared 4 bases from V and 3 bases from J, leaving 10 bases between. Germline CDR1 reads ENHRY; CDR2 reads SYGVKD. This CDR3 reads CAISVRQDYNEQFF. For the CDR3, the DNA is TGTGCCATCAGTGTCAGGCAGGACTACAATGAGCAGTTCTTC.

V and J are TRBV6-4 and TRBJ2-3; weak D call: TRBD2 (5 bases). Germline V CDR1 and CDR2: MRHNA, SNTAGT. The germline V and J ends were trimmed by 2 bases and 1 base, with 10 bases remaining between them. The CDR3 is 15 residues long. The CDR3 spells CASSDTPAGTDTQYF. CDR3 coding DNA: TGTGCCAGCAGTGACACCCCAGCGGGCACAGATACGCAGTATTTT.

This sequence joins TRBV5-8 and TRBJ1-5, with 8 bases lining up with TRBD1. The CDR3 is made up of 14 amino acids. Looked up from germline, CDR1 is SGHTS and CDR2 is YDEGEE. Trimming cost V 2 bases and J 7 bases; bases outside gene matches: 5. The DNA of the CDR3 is TGTGCCAGCAGCTTCCGGACAGGGAACCAGCCCCAGCATTTT. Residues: CASSFRTGNQPQHF. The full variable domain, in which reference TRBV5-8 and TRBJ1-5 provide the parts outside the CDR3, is EAGVTQSPTHLIKTRGQQATLRCSPISGHTSVYWYQQALGLGLQFLLWYDEGEERNRGNFPPRFSGRQFPNYSSELNVNALELEDSALYLCASSFRTGNQPQHFGDGTRLSIL.

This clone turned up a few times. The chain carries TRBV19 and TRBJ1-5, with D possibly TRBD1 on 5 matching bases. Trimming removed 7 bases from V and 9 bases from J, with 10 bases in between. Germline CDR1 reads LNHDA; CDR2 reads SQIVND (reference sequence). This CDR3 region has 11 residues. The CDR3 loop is CASIPDRPQHF. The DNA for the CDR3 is TGTGCCAGTATCCCAGACAGGCCCCAGCATTTT.

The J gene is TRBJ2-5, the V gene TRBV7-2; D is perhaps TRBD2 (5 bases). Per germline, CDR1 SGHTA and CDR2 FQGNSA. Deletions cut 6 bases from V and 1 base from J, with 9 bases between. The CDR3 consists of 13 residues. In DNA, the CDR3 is TGTGCCAGCAGTTCGGACTTCCAAGAGACCCAGTACTTC. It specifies CASSSDFQETQYF.

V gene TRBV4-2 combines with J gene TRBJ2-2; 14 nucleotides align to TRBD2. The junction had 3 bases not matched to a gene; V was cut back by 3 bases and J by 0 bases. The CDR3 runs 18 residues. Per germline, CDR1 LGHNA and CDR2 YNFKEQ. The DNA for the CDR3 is TGTGCCAGCAGCCAGACTAGCGGGGGGGCCGCGAACACCGGGGAGCTGTTTTTT. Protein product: CASSQTSGGAANTGELFF.

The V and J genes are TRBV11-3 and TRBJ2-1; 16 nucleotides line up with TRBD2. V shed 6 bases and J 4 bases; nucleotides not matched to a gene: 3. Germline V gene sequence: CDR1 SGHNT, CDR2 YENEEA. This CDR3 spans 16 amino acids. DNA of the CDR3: TGTGCCAGCAGAGGGACTAGCGGGGGGGCGTACAATGAGCAGTTCTTC. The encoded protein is CASRGTSGGAYNEQFF.

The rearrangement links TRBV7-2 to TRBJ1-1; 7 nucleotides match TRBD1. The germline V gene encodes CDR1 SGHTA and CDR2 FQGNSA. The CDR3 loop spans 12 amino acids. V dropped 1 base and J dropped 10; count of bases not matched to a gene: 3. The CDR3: CASSLVGTAAFF. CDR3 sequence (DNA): TGTGCCAGCAGCTTAGTGGGGACAGCAGCTTTCTTT.

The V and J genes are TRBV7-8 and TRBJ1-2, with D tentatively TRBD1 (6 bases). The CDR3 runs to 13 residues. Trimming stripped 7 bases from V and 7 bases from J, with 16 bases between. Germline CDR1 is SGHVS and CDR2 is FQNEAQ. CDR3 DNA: TGTGCCAGCACCTTGGGGGCGCTAGCTGGCTACACCTTC. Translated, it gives CASTLGALAGYTF.

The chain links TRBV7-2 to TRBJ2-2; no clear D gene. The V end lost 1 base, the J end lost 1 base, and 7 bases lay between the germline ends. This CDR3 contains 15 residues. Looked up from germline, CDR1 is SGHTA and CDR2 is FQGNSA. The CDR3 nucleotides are TGTGCCAGCAGCTTAGGCGGAGTGAACACCGGGGAGCTGTTTTTT. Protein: CASSLGGVNTGELFF.

The DNA of the CDR3 is TGTGCCAGCAGCCCTAGGACAAACTCCTACGAGCAGTACTTC. Protein sequence: CASSPRTNSYEQYF. The V and J genes are TRBV9 and TRBJ2-7; D is possibly TRBD1 (5 bases). In germline, CDR1 is SGDLS, CDR2 YYNGEE. Trimming cost V 4 bases and J 0 bases, with 11 bases left between them. The CDR3 totals 14 residues.

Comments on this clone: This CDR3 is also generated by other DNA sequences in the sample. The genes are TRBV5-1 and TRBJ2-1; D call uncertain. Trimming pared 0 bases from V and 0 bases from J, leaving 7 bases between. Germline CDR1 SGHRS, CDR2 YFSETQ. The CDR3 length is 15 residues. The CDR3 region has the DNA TGCGCCAGCAGCTTGGAGGCGAGCTCCTACAATGAGCAGTTCTTC. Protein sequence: CASSLEASSYNEQFF.

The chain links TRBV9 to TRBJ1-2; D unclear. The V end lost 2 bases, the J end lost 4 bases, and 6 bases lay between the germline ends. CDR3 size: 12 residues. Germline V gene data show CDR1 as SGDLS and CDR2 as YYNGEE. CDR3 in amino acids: CASSVPSYGYTF. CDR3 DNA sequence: TGTGCCAGCAGCGTCCCAAGCTATGGCTACACCTTC. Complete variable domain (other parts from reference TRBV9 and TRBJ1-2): DSGVTQTPKHLITATGQRVTLRCSPRSGDLSVYWYQQSLDQGLQFLIQYYNGEERAKGNILERFSAQQFPDLHSELNLSSLELGDSALYFCASSVPSYGYTFGSGTRLTVV.

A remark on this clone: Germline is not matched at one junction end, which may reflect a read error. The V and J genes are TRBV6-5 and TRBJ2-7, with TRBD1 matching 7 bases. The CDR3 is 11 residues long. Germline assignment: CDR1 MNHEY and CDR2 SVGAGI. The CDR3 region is CASSERGDSFF. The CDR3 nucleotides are TGTGCCAGCAGTGAACGAGGGGACAGCTTCTTC.

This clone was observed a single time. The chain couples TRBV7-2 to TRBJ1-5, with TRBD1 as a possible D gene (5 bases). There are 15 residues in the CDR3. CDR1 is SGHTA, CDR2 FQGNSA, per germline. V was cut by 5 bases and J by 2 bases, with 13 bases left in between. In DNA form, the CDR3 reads TGTGCCAGCAGCCCAGTCGGGGGTGGCAATCAGCCCCAGCATTTT. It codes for CASSPVGGGNQPQHF.

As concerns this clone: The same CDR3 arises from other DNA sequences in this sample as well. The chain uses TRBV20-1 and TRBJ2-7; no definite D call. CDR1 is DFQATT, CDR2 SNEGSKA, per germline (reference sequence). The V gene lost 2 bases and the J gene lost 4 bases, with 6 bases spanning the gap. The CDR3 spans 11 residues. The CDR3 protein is CSARLTYEQYF. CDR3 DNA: TGCAGTGCTAGATTAACTTACGAGCAGTACTTC.

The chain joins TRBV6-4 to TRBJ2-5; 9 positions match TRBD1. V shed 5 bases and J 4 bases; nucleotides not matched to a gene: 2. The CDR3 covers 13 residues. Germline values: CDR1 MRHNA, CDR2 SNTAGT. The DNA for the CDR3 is TGTGCCAGCAGTCCGGGACAGGGAGAGACCCAGTACTTC. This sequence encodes CASSPGQGETQYF.

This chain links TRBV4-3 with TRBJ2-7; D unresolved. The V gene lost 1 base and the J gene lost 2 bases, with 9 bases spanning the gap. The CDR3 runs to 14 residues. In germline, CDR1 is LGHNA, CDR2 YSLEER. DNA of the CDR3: TGCGCCAGCAGCCAAGCTGAAGGGCCCTACGAGCAGTACTTC. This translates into CASSQAEGPYEQYF.

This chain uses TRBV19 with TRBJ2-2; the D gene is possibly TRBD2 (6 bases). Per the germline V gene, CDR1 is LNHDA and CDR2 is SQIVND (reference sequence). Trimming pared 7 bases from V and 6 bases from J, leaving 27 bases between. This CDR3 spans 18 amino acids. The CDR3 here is CASMSGWRVSPFAGELFF. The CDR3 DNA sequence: TGTGCCAGTATGTCCGGGTGGAGGGTTTCACCTTTCGCCGGGGAGCTGTTTTTT.

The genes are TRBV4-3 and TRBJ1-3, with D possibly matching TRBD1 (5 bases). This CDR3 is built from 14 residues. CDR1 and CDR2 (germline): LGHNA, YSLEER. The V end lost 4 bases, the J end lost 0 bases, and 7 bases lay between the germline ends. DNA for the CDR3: TGCGCCAGCAGCCCAGGGAGCTCTGGAAACACCATATATTTT. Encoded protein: CASSPGSSGNTIYF.

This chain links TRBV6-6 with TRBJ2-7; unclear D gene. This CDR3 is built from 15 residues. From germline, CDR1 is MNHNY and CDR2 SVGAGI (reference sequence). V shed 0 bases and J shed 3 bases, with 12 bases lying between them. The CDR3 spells CASSYSYDTFYEQYF. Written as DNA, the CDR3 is TGTGCCAGCAGTTACTCTTACGACACTTTCTACGAGCAGTACTTC.

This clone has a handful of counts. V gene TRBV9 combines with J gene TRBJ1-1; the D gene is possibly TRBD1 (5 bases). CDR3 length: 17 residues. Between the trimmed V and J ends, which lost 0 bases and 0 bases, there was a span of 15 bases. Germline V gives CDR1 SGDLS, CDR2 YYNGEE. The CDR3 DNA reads TGTGCCAGCAGCGTAGTGAGACAGCACTCAATGAACACTGAAGCTTTCTTT. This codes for CASSVVRQHSMNTEAFF.

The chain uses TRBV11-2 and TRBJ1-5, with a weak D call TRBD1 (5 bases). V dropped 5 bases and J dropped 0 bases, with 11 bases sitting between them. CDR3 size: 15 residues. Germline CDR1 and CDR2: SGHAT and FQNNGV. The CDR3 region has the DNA TGTGCCAGCAGCGCGACCGGGGGTAGCAATCAGCCCCAGCATTTT. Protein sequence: CASSATGGSNQPQHF.